The clone carrying this TCR beta chain was observed a single time. What it binds is not known. This specimen belongs to a study of human T cells and chemical hapten exposure. The overall study: The cohort included alopecia areata under or over 50% scalp, totalis and universalis. Findings and limits, study-wide: TCRs above 1 in 1000 frequency did not change with DPC sensitization.

Germline CDR1 and CDR2: SGHDN and FVKESK. The CDR3 spans 17 residues. Trimming removed 0 bases from V and 0 bases from J, with 15 bases in between. This sample's time point: patch test 1, 2 weeks after DPC sensitization. Described treatment: therapeutic diphenylcyclopropenone sensitization with weekly scalp DPC. Unfractionated whole blood was the source from which total RNA was extracted. Individual cDNA molecules (in the library) carried attached unique molecular identifiers. MiXCR, applied by TCRdb to the RACE reads, yields one record per CDR3 protein. The sample includes 150,000 to 200,000 distinct CDR3 sequences, about 20% of them seen just once.

This TCR was recovered from a woman aged 45-65 years with alopecia areata. Some clones in this sample may be carry-over from other donors' samples. The specimen was whole blood, collected in connection with sensitization to the hapten diphenylcyclopropenone (DPC). The chain couples TRBV14 to TRBJ2-7, with D perhaps TRBD2 (5 bases). CDR3 nucleotides: TGTGCCAGCAGCCAAGATTCCTGGGGAGCGATCTCCTACGAGCAGTACTTC. It encodes CASSQDSWGAISYEQYF.